A selection of T cell receptor beta chains follows, all from one sample in a study of T cells in Graves' hyperthyroidism and ophthalmopathy. TCRdb independently ran MiXCR on the multiplex PCR reads; one entry per CDR3 protein. Of some 370,000 distinct CDR3 sequences in the sample, about 17% were seen once. The source material was blood. The receptors stem from a woman between 25 and 40 years old with Graves' hyperthyroidism that later progressed to Graves' ophthalmopathy. Both conserved end residues are part of each CDR3. A D gene is named only where the DNA matches it firmly. The listing skips clone size in some rows; elsewhere it reads once, few, many or a size class.

J gene,clone size,CDR3 length,V gene,D gene,CDR3 protein,CDR3 DNA
TRBJ2-6,many,16,TRBV7-8,NA,CASSLAAVSGANVLTF,TGTGCCAGCAGCTTAGCGGCAGTCTCTGGGGCCAACGTCCTGACTTTC
TRBJ1-2,many,12,TRBV27,NA,CASSSQGYGYTF,TGTGCCAGCAGTTCACAGGGATATGGCTACACCTTC
TRBJ2-5,NA,15,TRBV20-1,NA,CSAGDAGAIGETQYF,TGCAGTGCTGGGGACGCGGGGGCTATCGGGGAGACCCAGTACTTC
TRBJ1-6,many,12,TRBV12-3/TRBV12-4,NA,CASRPGRGPLHF,TGTGCCAGCAGACCCGGGAGAGGACCCCTCCACTTT
TRBJ2-3,few,15,TRBV5-6,NA,CASSLRSDLTDTQYF,TGTGCCAGCAGCTTGCGGAGCGACCTCACAGATACGCAGTATTTT
TRBJ2-1,many,14,TRBV29-1,TRBD2,CSAEWGGRAGEQFF,TGCAGCGCTGAGTGGGGCGGGAGGGCCGGTGAGCAGTTCTTC
TRBJ2-1,once,19,TRBV24-1,TRBD2,CATSDPGLAGGSSYNEQFF,TGTGCCACCAGTGACCCGGGACTAGCGGGAGGGAGCTCCTACAATGAGCAGTTCTTC
TRBJ1-1,many,15,TRBV20-1,NA,CSARDLADWGTEAFF,TGCAGTGCTAGAGATTTGGCAGACTGGGGGACTGAAGCTTTCTTT
TRBJ2-5,many,13,TRBV29-1,TRBD1,CSVEGQGKETQYF,TGCAGCGTTGAGGGACAGGGAAAAGAGACCCAGTACTTC
TRBJ1-5,NA,14,TRBV27,NA,CASRQDVSNQPQHF,TGTGCCAGCCGACAGGACGTTAGCAATCAGCCCCAGCATTTT
TRBJ2-1,NA,21,TRBV28,TRBD2,CASSLIAPVFSGSTSYNEQFF,TGTGCCAGCAGTTTAATCGCCCCGGTCTTTAGCGGGAGTACATCCTACAATGAGCAGTTCTTC
TRBJ2-7,few,15,TRBV7-2,TRBD2,CASSILAGGSYEQYF,TGTGCCAGCAGTATACTAGCGGGAGGGTCCTACGAGCAGTACTTC
TRBJ1-1,NA,16,TRBV27,TRBD1,CASRTIAGGADTEAFF,TGTGCCAGCAGAACCATAGCAGGGGGCGCCGACACTGAAGCTTTCTTT
TRBJ2-1,many,14,TRBV5-4,TRBD1,CASSWGQGLGEQFF,TGTGCCAGCAGCTGGGGACAGGGCTTAGGGGAGCAGTTCTTC
TRBJ2-1,few,12,TRBV7-9,NA,CASSPLNNEQFF,TGTGCCAGCAGTCCACTCAACAATGAGCAGTTCTTC
TRBJ2-7,NA,18,TRBV4-1,TRBD2,CASSQDPLGYGGTGEQYF,TGCGCCAGCAGCCAAGATCCCCTCGGATACGGGGGGACGGGCGAGCAGTACTTC
TRBJ1-1,many,12,TRBV4-1,NA,CASSQDAGMAFF,TGCGCCAGCAGCCAAGATGCAGGGATGGCTTTCTTT
TRBJ1-1,many,14,TRBV27,NA,CASSLLGTNTEAFF,TGTGCCAGCAGTTTATTGGGTACGAACACTGAAGCTTTCTTT